This T cell receptor (beta chain) emerged from a study of response to subunit inactivated influenza vaccine. This clonotype was found a few times. TCRdb independently ran MiXCR on the RT-PCR reads; one entry per CDR3 protein. The sample carries some 550,000 distinct CDR3 sequences, under 30% recorded once. The germline V and J ends were trimmed by 3 bases and 6 bases, with 12 bases remaining between them. The CDR3 sequence is 12 residues long. In germline, CDR1 is DFQATT, CDR2 SNEGSKA (reference sequence). The sample also formed part of further work on T cells expressing NK-cell markers. That publication notes: In generating TCR beta cDNA, 5'RACE template switching with UMIs was used. Sorted CD3+CD56-NKG2C+, CD3+CD56+NKG2C+ and CD3+CD56+NKG2C- T cells supplied the TCR beta repertoires. HCMV serostatus: seven of eight sequenced donors positive, one negative.

The receptor comes from a man aged 45 to 65 who received an inactivated influenza vaccine. Sample: CD4+ T cells sorted from PBMCs, taken about 13 days after vaccination. This chain links TRBV20-1 with TRBJ2-7; a possible D gene is TRBD1 (6 bases). The CDR3 bases are TGCAGTGCTAGCCGATCCAGGGGCGAGCAGTACTTC. This translates into CSASRSRGEQYF.